This paragraph reports one TCR beta chain. Its matching antigen is unknown. The source of the sample is a study of a mutant IDH1 vaccine in newly diagnosed glioma. Overall study context: Sex distribution of treated patients was roughly 62% male and approximately 38% female; mean age was 40.4 years. Those enrolled had earlier been treated with radiotherapy, temozolomide, or both, mostly both.

Profiled with immunoSEQ multiplex PCR; TCRdb holds only in-frame clones, not every one. The table lists over 40,000 clones, roughly nine tenths of them singletons. Study-level results: Seemingly, pseudoprogression had no relation to changes in the top peripheral T cell clonotypes. It was approximately 93% of patients that developed vaccine-induced immune responses.

Time point given: week 35, safety follow-up. It was 300 ug of mutant IDH1 20-mer peptide that made up each vaccine dose, given with topical imiquimod. This TCR came from a man aged 35-49 years with glioma. The source material was PBMCs, sampled from a glioma patient whose treatment included an IDH1 peptide vaccine.

Written as DNA, the CDR3 is TGTGCCAGCAGTGACGTCCGGAGGGATGGCTACACCTTC. Its translation: CASSDVRRDGYTF. The chain recombines TRBV2 with TRBJ1-2; D remains unclear. Per germline, CDR1 SNHLY and CDR2 FYNNEI. The CDR3 is 13 residues long. The V gene lost 3 bases and the J gene lost 6 bases, with 11 bases spanning the gap.